This TCR beta chain was captured in a study of shared clonotypes between healthy human individuals. This CDR3 spans 17 amino acids. Germline lookup yields CDR1 SGHRS and CDR2 YFSETQ. Trimming cost V 4 bases and J 2 bases; bases outside gene matches: 7. The study, taken as a whole, reports: Non-shared clonotypes were found to have lower generation probabilities than the clonotypes that were shared by all four of the sorted-subset donors.

A word on this clone: Its matching antigen is unknown.

Original processing notes: Without quality scores, immunoSEQ junctional reads could not be filtered like full-length reads. This table comes from immunoSEQ multiplex PCR, and its TCRdb copy is limited to in-frame clones, with some not included. V, J and clone size derive from that table, while D and trimming were established from the DNA sequence. The sample yields roughly 2.5 million clones, about 92% seen once. Sequencing used naive CD4+ T cells sorted from blood. The subset denotes: CD45RA+ positively selected. V and J are TRBV5-1 and TRBJ1-3; TRBD1 matches 12 bases. The TCR comes from a man aged 18-30 years in good health. CDR3 region: CASSQGQGAGTGNTIYF. The CDR3 region has the DNA TGCGCCAGCAGCCAGGGACAGGGGGCAGGTACTGGAAACACCATATATTTT. Full variable domain (missing parts from reference TRBV5-1 and TRBJ1-3): KAGVTQTPRYLIKTRGQQVTLSCSPISGHRSVSWYQQTPGQGLQFLFEYFSETQRNKGNFPGRFSGRQFSNSRSEMNVSTLELGDSALYLCASSQGQGAGTGNTIYFGEGSWLTVV.